This T cell receptor beta chain was recorded in a study of shared clonotypes between healthy human individuals. Positively selected for CCR7, the CD45RO-negative cells used as naive CD8 cells excluded terminally differentiated effector memory CD45RA+ cells. Trimming cost V 2 bases and J 0 bases, with 11 bases left between them. The CDR3 runs 15 residues. In germline, CDR1 is MNHNY, CDR2 SVGAGI (reference sequence). The assay was immunoSEQ multiplex PCR, and TCRdb's table has in-frame clones only and misses some. Of more than 600,000 clones in the sample, around 90% are singletons; the top ten hold about a quarter. A remark on this clone: What it binds is not known.

The study, taken as a whole, reports: It was anticipated that sequencing depth would influence how many clonotypes donors shared.

The chain is built from TRBV6-6 and TRBJ2-7; D gene uncertain. The sequenced sample consisted of naive CD8+ T cells sorted from blood. This TCR derives from a man under 40 in good health. This CDR3 is CASSYSGASSYEQYF. Written as DNA, the CDR3 is TGTGCCAGCAGTTACAGTGGAGCGAGCTCCTACGAGCAGTACTTC.